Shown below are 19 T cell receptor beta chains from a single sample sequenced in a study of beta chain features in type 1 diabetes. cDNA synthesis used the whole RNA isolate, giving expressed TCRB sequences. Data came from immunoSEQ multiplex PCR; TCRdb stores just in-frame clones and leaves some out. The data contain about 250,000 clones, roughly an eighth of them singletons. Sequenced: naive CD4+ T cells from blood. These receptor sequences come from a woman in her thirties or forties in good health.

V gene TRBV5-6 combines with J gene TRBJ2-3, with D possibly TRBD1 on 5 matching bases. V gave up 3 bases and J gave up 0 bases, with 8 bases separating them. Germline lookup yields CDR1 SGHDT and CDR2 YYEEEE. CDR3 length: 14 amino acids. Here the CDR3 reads CASSSTVSTDTQYF. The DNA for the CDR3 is TGTGCCAGCAGCTCGACAGTTAGCACAGATACGCAGTATTTT.

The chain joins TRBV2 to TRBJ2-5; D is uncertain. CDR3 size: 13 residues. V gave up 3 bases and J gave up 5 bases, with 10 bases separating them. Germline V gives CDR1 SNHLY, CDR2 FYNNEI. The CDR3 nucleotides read TGTGCCAGCAGTGAGCTAGTCCGGGAGACCCAGTACTTC. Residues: CASSELVRETQYF.

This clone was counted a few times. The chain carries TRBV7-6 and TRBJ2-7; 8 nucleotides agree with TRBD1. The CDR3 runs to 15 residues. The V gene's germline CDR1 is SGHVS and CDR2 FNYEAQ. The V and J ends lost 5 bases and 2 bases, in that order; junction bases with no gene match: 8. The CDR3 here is CASSVRRTGPYEQYF. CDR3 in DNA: TGTGCCAGCAGCGTCCGACGGACAGGGCCCTACGAGCAGTACTTC.

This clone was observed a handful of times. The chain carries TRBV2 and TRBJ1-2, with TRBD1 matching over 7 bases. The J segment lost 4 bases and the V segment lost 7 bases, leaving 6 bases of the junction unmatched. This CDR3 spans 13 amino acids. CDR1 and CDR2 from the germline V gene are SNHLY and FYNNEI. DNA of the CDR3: TGTGCCAGCACAGGGGGAAGAACCTATGGCTACACCTTC. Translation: CASTGGRTYGYTF.

CDR3 protein: CASSPWGGGAREQFF. The CDR3, as DNA: TGTGCCAGCAGCCCATGGGGAGGGGGGGCGCGGGAGCAGTTCTTC. The chain links TRBV5-6 to TRBJ2-1; possibly TRBD2 for D (7 bases). V lost 4 bases and J 10 bases, leaving 21 bases between the germline ends. This CDR3 region has 15 residues. Germline CDR1 and CDR2: SGHDT and YYEEEE. Using reference TRBV5-6 and TRBJ2-1 for the parts outside the CDR3, the full variable domain is DAGVTQSPTHLIKTRGQQVTLRCSPKSGHDTVSWYQQALGQGPQFIFQYYEEEERQRGNFPDRFSGHQFPNYSSELNVNALLLGDSALYLCASSPWGGGAREQFFGPGTRLTVL.

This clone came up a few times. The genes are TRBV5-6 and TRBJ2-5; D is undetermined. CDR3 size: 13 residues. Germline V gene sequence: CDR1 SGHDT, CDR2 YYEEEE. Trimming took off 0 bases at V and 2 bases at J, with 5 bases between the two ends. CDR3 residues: CASSLGRQETQYF. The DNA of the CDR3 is TGTGCCAGCAGCTTGGGCAGACAAGAGACCCAGTACTTC.

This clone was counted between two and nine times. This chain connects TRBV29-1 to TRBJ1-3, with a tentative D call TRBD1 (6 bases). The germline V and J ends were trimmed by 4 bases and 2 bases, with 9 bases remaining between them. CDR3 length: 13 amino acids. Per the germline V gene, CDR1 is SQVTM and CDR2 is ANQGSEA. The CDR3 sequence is CSVGKGAGNTIYF. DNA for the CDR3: TGCAGCGTTGGGAAGGGGGCTGGAAACACCATATATTTT.

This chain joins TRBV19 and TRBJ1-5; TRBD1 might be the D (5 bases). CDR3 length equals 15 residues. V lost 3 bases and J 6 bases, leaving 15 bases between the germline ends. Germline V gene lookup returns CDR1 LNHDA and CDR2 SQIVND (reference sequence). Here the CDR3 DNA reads TGTGCCAGTAGTATCCTAACGGGGGGTAGTCAGCCCCAGCATTTT. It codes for CASSILTGGSQPQHF.

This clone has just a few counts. CDR3 loop: CASAWTSGGQETQYF. The CDR3 nucleotides are TGCGCCAGCGCCTGGACTAGCGGGGGCCAAGAGACCCAGTACTTC. The genes are TRBV5-1 and TRBJ2-5, with 13 bases identical to TRBD2. The V gene end was trimmed by 7 bases and the J gene end by 1 base; junction bases not matched to a gene: 4. CDR1 and CDR2 from the germline V gene are SGHRS and YFSETQ. The CDR3 covers 15 residues.

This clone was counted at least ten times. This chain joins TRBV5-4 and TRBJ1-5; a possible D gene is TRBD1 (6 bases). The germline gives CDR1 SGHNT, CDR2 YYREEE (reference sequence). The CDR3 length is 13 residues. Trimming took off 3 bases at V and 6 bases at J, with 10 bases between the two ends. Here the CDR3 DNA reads TGTGCCAGCAGCTCACAGGGTCGTCAGCCCCAGCATTTT. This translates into CASSSQGRQPQHF.

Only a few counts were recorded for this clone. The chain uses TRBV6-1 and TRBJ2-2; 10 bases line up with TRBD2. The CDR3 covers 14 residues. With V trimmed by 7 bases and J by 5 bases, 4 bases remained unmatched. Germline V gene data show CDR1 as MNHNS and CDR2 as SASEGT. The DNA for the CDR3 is TGTGCCAGCAAAAGGACTAGCGGAACCGGGGAGCTGTTTTTT. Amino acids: CASKRTSGTGELFF.

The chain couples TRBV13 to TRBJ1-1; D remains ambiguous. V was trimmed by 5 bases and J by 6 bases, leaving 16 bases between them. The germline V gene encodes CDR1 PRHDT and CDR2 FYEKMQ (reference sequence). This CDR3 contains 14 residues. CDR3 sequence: CASSPGWEGAEAFF. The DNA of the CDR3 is TGTGCCAGCAGCCCAGGTTGGGAGGGCGCTGAAGCTTTCTTT.

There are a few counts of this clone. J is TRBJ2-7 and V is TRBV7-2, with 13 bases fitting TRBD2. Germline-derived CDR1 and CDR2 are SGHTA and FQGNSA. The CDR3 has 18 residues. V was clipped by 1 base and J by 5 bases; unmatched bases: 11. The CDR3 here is CASSLVGGGTSGVNEQYF. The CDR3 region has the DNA TGTGCCAGCAGCTTAGTAGGGGGTGGGACTAGCGGGGTCAACGAGCAGTACTTC.

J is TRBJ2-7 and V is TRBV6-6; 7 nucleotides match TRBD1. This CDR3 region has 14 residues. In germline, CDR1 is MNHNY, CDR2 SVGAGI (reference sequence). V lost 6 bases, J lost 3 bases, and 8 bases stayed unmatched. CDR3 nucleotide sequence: TGTGCCAGCAGGCCTAATCGGGACAGCTACGAGCAGTACTTC. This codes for CASRPNRDSYEQYF.

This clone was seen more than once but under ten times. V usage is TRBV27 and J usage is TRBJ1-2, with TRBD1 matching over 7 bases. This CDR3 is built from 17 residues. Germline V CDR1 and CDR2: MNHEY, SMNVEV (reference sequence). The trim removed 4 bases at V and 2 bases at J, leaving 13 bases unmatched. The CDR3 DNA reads TGTGCCAGCAGTTCCAGGGACAGAAAAGCCAGGAACTATGGCTACACCTTC. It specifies CASSSRDRKARNYGYTF.

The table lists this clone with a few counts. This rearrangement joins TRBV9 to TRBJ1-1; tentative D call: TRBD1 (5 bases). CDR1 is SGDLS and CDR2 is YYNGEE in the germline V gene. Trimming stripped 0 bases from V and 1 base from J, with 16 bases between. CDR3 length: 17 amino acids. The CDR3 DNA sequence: TGTGCCAGCAGCGTAGGGGCCGTGGGGAGGGGGAACACTGAAGCTTTCTTT. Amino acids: CASSVGAVGRGNTEAFF.

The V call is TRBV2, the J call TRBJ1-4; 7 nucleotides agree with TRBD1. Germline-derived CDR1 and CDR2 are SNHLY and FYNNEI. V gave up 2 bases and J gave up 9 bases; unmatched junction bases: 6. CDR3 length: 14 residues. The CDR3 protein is CASSEWDSDKKLFF. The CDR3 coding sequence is TGTGCCAGCAGTGAATGGGACAGCGATAAAAAACTGTTTTTT.

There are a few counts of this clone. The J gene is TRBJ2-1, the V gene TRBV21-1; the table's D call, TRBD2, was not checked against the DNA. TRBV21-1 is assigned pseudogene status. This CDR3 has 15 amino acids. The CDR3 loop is CASSETSGGGDEQFF. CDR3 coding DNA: TGTGCCAGCAGCGAGACTAGCGGGGGCGGGGATGAGCAGTTCTTC.

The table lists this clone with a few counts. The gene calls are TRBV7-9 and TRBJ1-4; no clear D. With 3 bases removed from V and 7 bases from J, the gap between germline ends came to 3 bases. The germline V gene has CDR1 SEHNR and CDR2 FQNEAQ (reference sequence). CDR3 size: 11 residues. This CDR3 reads CASSFGEKLFF. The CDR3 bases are TGTGCCAGCAGCTTCGGTGAAAAACTGTTTTTT.